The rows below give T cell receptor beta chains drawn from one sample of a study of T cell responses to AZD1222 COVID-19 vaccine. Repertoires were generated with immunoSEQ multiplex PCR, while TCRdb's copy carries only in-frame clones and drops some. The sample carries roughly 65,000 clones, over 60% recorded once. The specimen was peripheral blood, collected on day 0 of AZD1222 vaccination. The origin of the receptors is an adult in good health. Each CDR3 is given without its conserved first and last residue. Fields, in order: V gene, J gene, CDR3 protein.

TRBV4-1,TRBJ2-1,ASSKLGTEEQF
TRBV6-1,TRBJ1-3,ASSETGVGNTIY
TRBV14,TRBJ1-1,ASSHDRRTEAF
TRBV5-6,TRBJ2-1,ASSSWRSSYNEQF
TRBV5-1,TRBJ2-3,ASSLGQGPTDTQY
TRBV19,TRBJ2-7,ASSIRLAMSSYEQY
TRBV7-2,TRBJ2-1,ASSFPGGLYNEQF
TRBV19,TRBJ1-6,ASSETHAVNSPLH
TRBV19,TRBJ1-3,ASSIFGSENTIY
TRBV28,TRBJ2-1,ASRTRGLARSYNEQF
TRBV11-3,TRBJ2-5,ASSLQGTRETQY
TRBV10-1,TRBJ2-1,ASSDSSGVRNEQF
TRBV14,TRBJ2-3,ASSRWGGTSDTQY
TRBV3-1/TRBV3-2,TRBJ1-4,AMLTTNEKLF
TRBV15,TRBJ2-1,AARGPAGPTNEQF
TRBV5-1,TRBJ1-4,ASSPGTGDEKLF
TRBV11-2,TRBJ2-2,ASSLIGQGTGELF
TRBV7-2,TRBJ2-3,ASSFGGGAFPDTQY
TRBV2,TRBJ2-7,ASNLQGSSYEQY
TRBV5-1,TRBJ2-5,ASSSLAGQETQY
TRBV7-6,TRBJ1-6,ASSLYRVSYNSPLH
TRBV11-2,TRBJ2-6,ASSLEPAGANVLT
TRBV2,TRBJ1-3,ASSVGRRSSGNTIY
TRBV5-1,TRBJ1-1,ASSLGLDLNTEAF
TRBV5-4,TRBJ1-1,ASSGGTGPEAF
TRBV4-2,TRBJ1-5,ASSQNGQGSNQPQH
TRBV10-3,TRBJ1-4,AISAGPGEKLF
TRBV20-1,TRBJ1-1,SASRGTGTEAF
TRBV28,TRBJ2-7,ASSSPSQGLQY
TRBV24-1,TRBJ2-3,ATSDSDTGGDTQY
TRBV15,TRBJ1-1,ATIDTLRLNTEAF
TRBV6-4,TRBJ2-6,ASSVNSGANVLT
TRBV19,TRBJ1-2,ASRTPSRGGGHYGYT
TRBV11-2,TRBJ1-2,ASSLVDRGFGGYT
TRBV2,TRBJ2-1,ASRLAGGSYNEQF
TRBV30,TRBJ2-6,AWTQSGANVLT
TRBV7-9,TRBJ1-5,ASSSTPTGLDLH
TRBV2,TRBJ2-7,ASTAQSLEQY
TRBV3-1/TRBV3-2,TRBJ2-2,ASSQKGIYTGELF
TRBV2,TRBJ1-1,ASRKEGTRRGNTEAF